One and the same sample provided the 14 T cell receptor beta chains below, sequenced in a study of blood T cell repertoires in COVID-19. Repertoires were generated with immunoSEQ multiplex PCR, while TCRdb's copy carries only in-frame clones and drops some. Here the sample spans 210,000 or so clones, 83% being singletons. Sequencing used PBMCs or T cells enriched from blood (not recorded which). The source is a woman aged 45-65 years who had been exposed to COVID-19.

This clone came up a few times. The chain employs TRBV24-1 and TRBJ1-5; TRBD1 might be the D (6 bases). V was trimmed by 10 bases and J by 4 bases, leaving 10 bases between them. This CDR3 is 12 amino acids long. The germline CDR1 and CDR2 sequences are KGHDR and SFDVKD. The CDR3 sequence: CATQGPNQPQHF. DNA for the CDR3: TGTGCCACTCAGGGGCCTAATCAGCCCCAGCATTTT.

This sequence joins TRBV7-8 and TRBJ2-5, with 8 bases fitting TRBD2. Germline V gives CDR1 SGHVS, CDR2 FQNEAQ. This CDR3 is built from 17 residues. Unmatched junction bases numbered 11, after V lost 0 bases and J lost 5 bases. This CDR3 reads CASSLAPTPPGGETQYF. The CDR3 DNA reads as TGTGCCAGCAGCTTAGCCCCAACGCCGCCGGGAGGGGAGACCCAGTACTTC.

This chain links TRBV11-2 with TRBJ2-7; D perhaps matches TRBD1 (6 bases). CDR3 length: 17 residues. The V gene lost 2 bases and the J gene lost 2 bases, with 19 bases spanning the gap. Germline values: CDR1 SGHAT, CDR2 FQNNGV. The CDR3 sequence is CASSLILGRGRAYEQYF. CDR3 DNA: TGTGCCAGCAGCTTAATCTTAGGCAGGGGCCGCGCCTACGAGCAGTACTTC.

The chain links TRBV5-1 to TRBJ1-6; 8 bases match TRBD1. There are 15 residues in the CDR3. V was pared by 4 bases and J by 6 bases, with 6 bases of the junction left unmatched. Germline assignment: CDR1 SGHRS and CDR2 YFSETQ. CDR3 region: CASSPGTGFNSPLHF. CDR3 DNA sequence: TGCGCCAGCAGCCCCGGGACAGGCTTTAATTCACCCCTCCACTTT. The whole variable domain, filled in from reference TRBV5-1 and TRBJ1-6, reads KAGVTQTPRYLIKTRGQQVTLSCSPISGHRSVSWYQQTPGQGLQFLFEYFSETQRNKGNFPGRFSGRQFSNSRSEMNVSTLELGDSALYLCASSPGTGFNSPLHFGNGTRLTVT.

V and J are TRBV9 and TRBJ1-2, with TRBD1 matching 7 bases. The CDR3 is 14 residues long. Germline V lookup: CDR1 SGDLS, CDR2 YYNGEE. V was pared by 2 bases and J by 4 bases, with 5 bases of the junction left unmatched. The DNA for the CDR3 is TGTGCCAGCAGCGTCGGGACAGCAGGCTATGGCTACACCTTC. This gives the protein CASSVGTAGYGYTF.

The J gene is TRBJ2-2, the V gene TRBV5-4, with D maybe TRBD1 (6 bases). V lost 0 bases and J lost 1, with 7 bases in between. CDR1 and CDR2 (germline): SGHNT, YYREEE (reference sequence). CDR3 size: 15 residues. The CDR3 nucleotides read TGTGCCAGCAGCTTGGGGGGACAGAACACCGGGGAGCTGTTTTTT. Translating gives CASSLGGQNTGELFF. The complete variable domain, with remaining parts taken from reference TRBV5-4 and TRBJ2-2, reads ETGVTQSPTHLIKTRGQQVTLRCSSQSGHNTVSWYQQALGQGPQFIFQYYREEENGRGNFPPRFSGLQFPNYSSELNVNALELDDSALYLCASSLGGQNTGELFFGEGSRLTVL.

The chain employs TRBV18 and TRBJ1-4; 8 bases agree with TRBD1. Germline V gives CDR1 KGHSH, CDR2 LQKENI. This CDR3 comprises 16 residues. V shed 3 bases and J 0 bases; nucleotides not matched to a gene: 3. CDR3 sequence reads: CASSPGQGATNEKLFF. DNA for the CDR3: TGTGCCAGCTCACCCGGACAGGGTGCAACTAATGAAAAACTGTTTTTT.

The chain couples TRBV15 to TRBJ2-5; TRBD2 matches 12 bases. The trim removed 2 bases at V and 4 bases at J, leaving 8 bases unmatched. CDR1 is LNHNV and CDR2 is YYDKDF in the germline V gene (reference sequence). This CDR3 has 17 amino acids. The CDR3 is CATSRSRLAGDGETQYF. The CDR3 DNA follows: TGTGCCACCAGCAGAAGCCGACTAGCGGGGGATGGAGAGACCCAGTACTTC.

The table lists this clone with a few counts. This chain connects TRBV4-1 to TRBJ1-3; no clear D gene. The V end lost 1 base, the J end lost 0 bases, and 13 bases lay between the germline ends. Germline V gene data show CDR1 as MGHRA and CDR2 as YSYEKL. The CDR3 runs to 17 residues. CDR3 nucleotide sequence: TGCGCCAGCAGCCAAGGTCAACAGCTTCACTCTGGAAACACCATATATTTT. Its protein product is CASSQGQQLHSGNTIYF.

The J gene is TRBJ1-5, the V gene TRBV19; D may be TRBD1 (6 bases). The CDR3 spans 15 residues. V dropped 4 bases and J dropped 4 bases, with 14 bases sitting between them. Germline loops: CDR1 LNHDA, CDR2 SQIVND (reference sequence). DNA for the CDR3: TGTGCCAGTAGTACCCTTTCAGGGGAGAATCAGCCCCAGCATTTT. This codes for CASSTLSGENQPQHF.

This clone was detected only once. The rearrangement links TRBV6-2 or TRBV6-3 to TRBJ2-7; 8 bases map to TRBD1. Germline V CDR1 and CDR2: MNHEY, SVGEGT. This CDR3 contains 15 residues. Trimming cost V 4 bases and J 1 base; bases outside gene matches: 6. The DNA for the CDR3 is TGTGCCAGCAGTTCAGACAGGGGCGGGTCCTACGAGCAGTACTTC. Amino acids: CASSSDRGGSYEQYF.

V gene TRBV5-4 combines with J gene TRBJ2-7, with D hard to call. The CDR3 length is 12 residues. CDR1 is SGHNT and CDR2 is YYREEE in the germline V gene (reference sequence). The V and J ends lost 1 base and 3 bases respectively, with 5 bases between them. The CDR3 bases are TGTGCCAGCAGCTTGCCGGGCTACGAGCAGTACTTC. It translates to CASSLPGYEQYF.

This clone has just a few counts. Here the CDR3 reads CASSSGGWTEAFF. DNA of the CDR3: TGTGCCAGCTCATCCGGGGGATGGACTGAAGCTTTCTTT. The J gene is TRBJ1-1, the V gene TRBV12-3 or TRBV12-4; a possible D gene is TRBD1 (5 bases). Deletions cut 8 bases from V and 5 bases from J, with 15 bases between. CDR3 length: 13 residues.

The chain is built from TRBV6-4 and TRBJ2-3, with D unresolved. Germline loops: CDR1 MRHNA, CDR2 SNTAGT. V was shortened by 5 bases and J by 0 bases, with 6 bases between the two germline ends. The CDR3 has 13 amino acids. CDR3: CASSRDSTDTQYF. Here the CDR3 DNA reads TGTGCCAGCAGTAGAGATAGCACAGATACGCAGTATTTT.